This T cell receptor beta chain is drawn from a study of fetal regulatory T cell absence and autoimmunity. Trimming removed 1 base at V and 6 bases at J, with 12 bases between. CDR3 size: 14 residues. CDR1 and CDR2 from the germline V gene are SEHNR and FQNEAQ (reference sequence). Produced via immunoSEQ multiplex PCR; TCRdb's table is partial and in-frame only. The sample yields about 95,000 clones, about two thirds seen once. The chain is built from TRBV7-9 and TRBJ1-2, with a possible D match to TRBD1 (6 bases). This TCR was recovered from a male donor with IPEX syndrome. Sequenced material: pancreas tissue. CDR3 nucleotide sequence: TGTGCCAGCAGCTTAGGGGCAGGGGAGAATGGCTACACCTTC. This codes for CASSLGAGENGYTF. Together with reference TRBV7-9 and TRBJ1-2, the CDR3 gives the full variable domain: DTGVSQNPRHKITKRGQNVTFRCDPISEHNRLYWYRQTLGQGPEFLTYFQNEAQLEKSRLLSDRFSAERPKGSFSTLEIQRTEQGDSAMYLCASSLGAGENGYTFGSGTRLTVV.